This passage covers 28 T cell receptor beta chains from one sample sequenced in a study of long-term antiretroviral therapy in people with HIV. Survey level was the resolution at which the v3.0 immunoSEQ assay ran. This table comes from immunoSEQ multiplex PCR, and its TCRdb copy is limited to in-frame clones, with some not included. The sample holds about 28,000 clones, 75% to 85% seen once. The material was unsorted PBMCs, obtained 0.3 years after starting antiretroviral therapy. The receptors were gathered from a middle-aged man with HIV.

The rearrangement uses TRBV5-1 and TRBJ1-1; D call uncertain. The V gene's germline CDR1 is SGHRS and CDR2 YFSETQ. The CDR3 is 15 residues long. V was pared by 4 bases and J by 0 bases, with 13 bases between. The CDR3 loop is CASSLRAAMNTEAFF. The CDR3 nucleotides read TGCGCCAGCAGCCTGAGGGCAGCAATGAACACTGAAGCTTTCTTT.

The J gene is TRBJ1-1, the V gene TRBV6-1, with a tentative D call TRBD1 (6 bases). Germline CDR1 is MNHNS and CDR2 is SASEGT. Trimming stripped 1 base from V and 5 bases from J, with 11 bases between. This CDR3 has 14 amino acids. CDR3: CASSEVQGGTEAFF. The DNA of the CDR3 is TGTGCCAGCAGTGAAGTCCAAGGGGGGACTGAAGCTTTCTTT.

The rearrangement uses TRBV11-3 and TRBJ2-3, with TRBD2 as a possible D gene (5 bases). The CDR3 consists of 16 residues. V dropped 3 bases and J dropped 1 base, with 14 bases sitting between them. In germline, CDR1 is SGHNT, CDR2 YENEEA. Here the CDR3 reads CASSLTRAARTDTQYF. CDR3 in DNA: TGTGCCAGCAGCTTGACGAGGGCCGCTCGCACAGATACGCAGTATTTT.

The chain carries TRBV18 and TRBJ2-1; 8 bases fit TRBD2. V was clipped by 6 bases and J by 7 bases; unmatched bases: 17. The CDR3 is made up of 17 amino acids. Germline loops: CDR1 KGHSH, CDR2 LQKENI. CDR3 residues: CASSQDGRASSGNEQFF. The CDR3 DNA reads TGTGCCAGCTCCCAGGACGGGAGGGCCTCCTCGGGGAATGAGCAGTTCTTC.

The chain combines TRBV7-3 with TRBJ2-6; D gene unclear. Deletions cut 8 bases from V and 4 bases from J, with 12 bases between. This CDR3 region has 14 residues. The germline gives CDR1 SGHTA, CDR2 FQGTGA. CDR3 residues: CASSHGYGANVLTF. The CDR3 DNA is TGTGCCAGCTCCCATGGCTACGGGGCCAACGTCCTGACTTTC. The whole variable domain, filled in from reference TRBV7-3 and TRBJ2-6, reads GAGVSQTPSNKVTEKGKYVELRCDPISGHTALYWYRQSLGQGPEFLIYFQGTGAADDSGLPNDRFFAVRPEGSVSTLKIQRTERGDSAVYLCASSHGYGANVLTFGAGSRLTVL.

The V gene is TRBV5-1, the J gene TRBJ2-3, with TRBD1 as a possible D gene (9 bases). With 4 bases removed from V and 5 bases from J, the gap between germline ends came to 23 bases. Germline CDR1 is SGHRS and CDR2 is YFSETQ. This CDR3 is built from 17 residues. DNA of the CDR3: TGCGCCAGCAGCCCACGGGGGGGACAGGGAATCAGAGATACGCAGTATTTT. This codes for CASSPRGGQGIRDTQYF.

The genes are TRBV11-2 and TRBJ2-3; tentative D call: TRBD1 (6 bases). CDR3 length: 17 amino acids. Trimming pared 5 bases from V and 4 bases from J, leaving 22 bases between. CDR1 is SGHAT and CDR2 is FQNNGV in the germline V gene. CDR3 loop: CASSRERGRGKADTQYF. CDR3 nucleotides: TGTGCCAGCAGCCGGGAAAGGGGCAGGGGCAAGGCAGATACGCAGTATTTT.

This clone has just a few counts. The chain couples TRBV18 to TRBJ1-6; perhaps TRBD1 as D (5 bases). CDR1 and CDR2 from the germline V gene are KGHSH and LQKENI. Trimming left V 2 bases short and J 7 bases short, with 12 bases between. The CDR3 contains 15 residues. This CDR3 is CASSPVSGGNSPLHF. The CDR3 region has the DNA TGTGCCAGCTCACCAGTCAGTGGGGGGAATTCACCCCTCCACTTT.

The chain is built from TRBV4-2 and TRBJ1-4; D uncertain. V lost 1 base and J 5 bases, leaving 11 bases between the germline ends. The CDR3 sequence is 15 residues long. Per germline, CDR1 LGHNA and CDR2 YNFKEQ. The CDR3 sequence: CASSQVEATNEKLFF. In nucleotides, the CDR3 is TGTGCCAGCAGCCAAGTAGAGGCGACGAATGAAAAACTGTTTTTT.

This clone was detected only a few times. V is TRBV11-2 and J is TRBJ2-4; no firm D call. With 1 base removed from V and 10 bases from J, the gap between germline ends came to 20 bases. Per germline, CDR1 SGHAT and CDR2 FQNNGV. This CDR3 spans 16 amino acids. Here the CDR3 DNA reads TGTGCCAGCAGCTTAGGGGCCCTGAGCAGTGGAAGAATTCAGTACTTC. Translation gives CASSLGALSSGRIQYF. Full variable domain (rest looked up from reference TRBV11-2 and TRBJ2-4): EAGVAQSPRYKIIEKRQSVAFWCNPISGHATLYWYQQILGQGPKLLIQFQNNGVVDDSQLPKDRFSAERLKGVDSTLKIQPAKLEDSAVYLCASSLGALSSGRIQYFGAGTRLSVL.

The rearrangement joins TRBV19 to TRBJ2-3; 9 positions match TRBD2. The CDR3 extends over 15 amino acids. V gave up 8 bases and J gave up 2 bases; unmatched junction bases: 8. Germline V lookup: CDR1 LNHDA, CDR2 SQIVND (reference sequence). The CDR3 sequence: CASSAGGVNTDTQYF. Written as DNA, the CDR3 is TGTGCCAGTTCAGCGGGAGGAGTTAACACAGATACGCAGTATTTT.

V and J are TRBV6-5 and TRBJ1-6; 9 bases agree with TRBD1. Germline V CDR1 and CDR2: MNHEY, SVGAGI. The CDR3 contains 16 residues. V lost 0 bases and J lost 10; bases outside the gene matches: 7. The CDR3 spells CASSYSFGTGQSPLHF. The CDR3 region has the DNA TGTGCCAGCAGTTACTCGTTCGGGACAGGGCAATCACCCCTCCACTTT.

The V call is TRBV19, the J call TRBJ1-6; 9 bases agree with TRBD1. The V and J ends lost 5 bases and 7 bases, in that order; junction bases with no gene match: 12. This CDR3 spans 17 amino acids. The V gene's germline CDR1 is LNHDA and CDR2 SQIVND (reference sequence). CDR3 in amino acids: CASSLTGGPLTNSPLHF. DNA for the CDR3: TGTGCCAGTAGTCTGACAGGGGGTCCATTAACAAATTCACCCCTCCACTTT.

CDR3 sequence: CASSGGRREQYF. CDR3 in DNA: TGTGCCAGCAGCGGGGGGCGAAGGGAGCAGTACTTC. V is TRBV7-9 and J is TRBJ2-7; either TRBD1 or TRBD2 may fit D (6 bases each). The germline V gene has CDR1 SEHNR and CDR2 FQNEAQ (reference sequence). The CDR3 sequence is 12 residues long. V shed 5 bases and J shed 7 bases, with 12 bases lying between them.

The chain combines TRBV4-3 with TRBJ2-7; 7 nucleotides match TRBD1. V lost 0 bases to trimming and J lost 7 bases; unmatched junction nucleotides: 21. The CDR3 length is 19 residues. Germline values: CDR1 LGHNA, CDR2 YSLEER. This CDR3 reads CASSQEPPGPGQFLREQYF. CDR3 sequence (DNA): TGCGCCAGCAGCCAAGAACCACCTGGGCCGGGACAGTTTCTACGGGAGCAGTACTTC.

This clone appeared a single time. The chain is built from TRBV19 and TRBJ2-2; TRBD1 agrees at 7 bases. The J segment lost 6 bases and the V segment lost 4 bases, leaving 5 bases of the junction unmatched. This CDR3 contains 14 residues. Looked up from germline, CDR1 is LNHDA and CDR2 is SQIVND (reference sequence). CDR3 sequence reads: CASSKQGQAGELFF. The CDR3, as DNA: TGTGCCAGTAGTAAACAGGGGCAGGCCGGGGAGCTGTTTTTT.

The chain uses TRBV28 and TRBJ1-1; 7 bases map to TRBD1. V lost 4 bases to trimming and J lost 1 base; unmatched junction nucleotides: 3. This CDR3 has 14 amino acids. Germline CDR1 and CDR2: MDHEN and SYDVKM. The CDR3 region is CASSSRTGNTEAFF. CDR3 bases: TGTGCCAGCAGTTCCAGGACAGGGAACACTGAAGCTTTCTTT. The complete variable domain, with remaining parts taken from reference TRBV28 and TRBJ1-1, reads DVKVTQSSRYLVKRTGEKVFLECVQDMDHENMFWYRQDPGLGLRLIYFSYDVKMKEKGDIPEGYSVSREKKERFSLILESASTNQTSMYLCASSSRTGNTEAFFGQGTRLTVV.

This clone has just a few counts. The V and J genes are TRBV7-2 and TRBJ2-1; 7 bases are shared with TRBD2. Trimming removed 7 bases from V and 0 bases from J; junction bases left unmatched: 6. CDR1 and CDR2 from the germline V gene are SGHTA and FQGNSA. The CDR3 is made up of 15 amino acids. Here the CDR3 DNA reads TGTGCCAGCAAACAACGGGACTACTCCTACAATGAGCAGTTCTTC. This translates into CASKQRDYSYNEQFF.

The chain employs TRBV9 and TRBJ2-3; 7 nucleotides match TRBD2. The CDR3 has 14 amino acids. V dropped 3 bases and J dropped 2; count of bases not matched to a gene: 3. Germline V gene data show CDR1 as SGDLS and CDR2 as YYNGEE. The CDR3 coding sequence is TGTGCCAGCAGCGCCGGGACTAACACAGATACGCAGTATTTT. This sequence encodes CASSAGTNTDTQYF.

V usage is TRBV9 and J usage is TRBJ2-7; D might be TRBD1 (6 bases). Germline V gene data show CDR1 as SGDLS and CDR2 as YYNGEE. V was pared by 3 bases and J by 7 bases, with 20 bases between. The CDR3 runs to 15 residues. The CDR3 is CASSASGTPPQEQYF. The CDR3 bases are TGTGCCAGCAGCGCTTCGGGGACACCCCCCCAGGAGCAGTACTTC. The full variable domain, with the rest looked up from reference TRBV9 and TRBJ2-7, is DSGVTQTPKHLITATGQRVTLRCSPRSGDLSVYWYQQSLDQGLQFLIQYYNGEERAKGNILERFSAQQFPDLHSELNLSSLELGDSALYFCASSASGTPPQEQYFGPGTRLTVT.

The chain recombines TRBV4-1 with TRBJ2-3; 9 positions match TRBD2. Per the germline V gene, CDR1 is MGHRA and CDR2 is YSYEKL. J was trimmed by 5 bases and V by 4 bases; bases with no gene match: 1. CDR3 length: 13 amino acids. For the CDR3, the DNA is TGCGCCAGCAGCCTACTAGCGGGAGATACGCAGTATTTT. Encoded protein: CASSLLAGDTQYF.

This clone came up a few times. J is TRBJ1-1 and V is TRBV19, with unresolved D. This CDR3 contains 12 residues. CDR1 LNHDA and CDR2 SQIVND come from the germline V gene (reference sequence). The V end was cut by 5 bases, the J end by 4 bases, with 8 bases between. The CDR3 region is CASSHKGTEAFF. As DNA, the CDR3 is TGTGCCAGTAGTCATAAGGGCACTGAAGCTTTCTTT.

The chain recombines TRBV7-8 with TRBJ2-1; 13 bases are a match to TRBD2. The CDR3 loop spans 18 amino acids. Trimming cost V 0 bases and J 1 base; bases outside gene matches: 3. CDR1 and CDR2 from the germline V gene are SGHVS and FQNEAQ. CDR3 sequence reads: CASSLAGLAGRSYNEQFF. The DNA for the CDR3 is TGTGCCAGCAGCTTAGCGGGACTAGCGGGAAGGTCCTACAATGAGCAGTTCTTC.

The V and J genes are TRBV19 and TRBJ2-2; D may be TRBD1 or TRBD2 (5 bases each). V shed 8 bases and J shed 4 bases, with 14 bases lying between them. In germline, CDR1 is LNHDA, CDR2 SQIVND (reference sequence). This CDR3 region has 14 residues. In nucleotides, the CDR3 is TGTGCCAGTTGCGTTGGGGGTTCCACCGGGGAGCTGTTTTTT. Translation: CASCVGGSTGELFF.

This chain connects TRBV5-6 to TRBJ2-2; no firm D call. Germline-derived CDR1 and CDR2 are SGHDT and YYEEEE. The CDR3 is 16 amino acids. Trimming pared 2 bases from V and 1 base from J, leaving 12 bases between. The CDR3 sequence: CASSFWGGLNTGELFF. The CDR3 DNA follows: TGTGCCAGCAGCTTCTGGGGTGGCCTGAACACCGGGGAGCTGTTTTTT.

This clone was recorded only once. The V call is TRBV7-6, the J call TRBJ2-2; D assignment may be TRBD1 or TRBD2 (5 bases each). Per the germline V gene, CDR1 is SGHVS and CDR2 is FNYEAQ. CDR3 length: 18 residues. V shed 5 bases and J shed 6 bases, with 25 bases lying between them. CDR3 nucleotides: TGTGCCAGCAGCCTTAGCACTAACGGGGCAGGGATCTCCGGGGAGCTGTTTTTT. This gives the protein CASSLSTNGAGISGELFF.

This clone has only a few counts. The rearrangement uses TRBV7-9 and TRBJ2-5, with D perhaps TRBD1 (6 bases). Germline loops: CDR1 SEHNR, CDR2 FQNEAQ (reference sequence). CDR3 size: 11 residues. V shed 10 bases and J shed 7 bases, with 13 bases lying between them. The CDR3 protein is CATGTPRTQYF. CDR3 nucleotide sequence: TGTGCCACCGGGACACCCCGGACCCAGTACTTC.

This clone was observed a single time. The chain recombines TRBV6-1 with TRBJ2-1, with 8 bases fitting TRBD1. The CDR3 covers 15 residues. V lost 4 bases, J lost 3 bases, and 5 bases stayed unmatched. Germline-derived CDR1 and CDR2 are MNHNS and SASEGT. CDR3 nucleotides: TGTGCCAGCAGTGCTAGGACAGGGAACTACAATGAGCAGTTCTTC. Encoded protein: CASSARTGNYNEQFF.